Each of the 3 T cell receptor beta chains below was sequenced from the same sample in a study of blood T cell repertoires in COVID-19. Data came from immunoSEQ multiplex PCR; TCRdb stores just in-frame clones and leaves some out. The sample consists of roughly 150,000 clones, roughly nine tenths of them appearing once. Sequencing was done on a sample of peripheral blood. Every receptor here comes from a man aged 55 to 69 with acute or convalescent COVID-19.

The chain joins TRBV28 to TRBJ1-4, with 7 bases lining up with TRBD1. Germline V gene sequence: CDR1 MDHEN, CDR2 SYDVKM. The junction had 7 bases not matched to a gene; V was cut back by 5 bases and J by 7 bases. The CDR3 length is 14 residues. DNA for the CDR3: TGTGCCAGCAGTGGGGACAGCTTACGTGAAAAACTGTTTTTT. This codes for CASSGDSLREKLFF. The variable domain in full, completed from reference TRBV28 and TRBJ1-4, reads DVKVTQSSRYLVKRTGEKVFLECVQDMDHENMFWYRQDPGLGLRLIYFSYDVKMKEKGDIPEGYSVSREKKERFSLILESASTNQTSMYLCASSGDSLREKLFFGSGTQLSVL.

This clone was seen a single time. The chain combines TRBV6-5 with TRBJ1-2; D remains unclear. The CDR3 spans 14 residues. V was trimmed by 10 bases and J by 4 bases, leaving 19 bases between them. Germline V gives CDR1 MNHEY, CDR2 SVGAGI. The CDR3 nucleotides read TGTGCCACGAGGTTGACGGATATTCGCTATGGCTACACCTTC. Protein sequence: CATRLTDIRYGYTF.

This chain uses TRBV4-2 with TRBJ1-2, with 9 positions matching TRBD1. Germline CDR1 and CDR2: LGHNA and YNFKEQ. The CDR3 spans 16 residues. V dropped 3 bases and J dropped 8; count of bases not matched to a gene: 13. The CDR3 spells CASSHPPGQGVWGYTF. The DNA of the CDR3 is TGTGCCAGCAGCCATCCCCCGGGACAGGGAGTCTGGGGCTACACCTTC.